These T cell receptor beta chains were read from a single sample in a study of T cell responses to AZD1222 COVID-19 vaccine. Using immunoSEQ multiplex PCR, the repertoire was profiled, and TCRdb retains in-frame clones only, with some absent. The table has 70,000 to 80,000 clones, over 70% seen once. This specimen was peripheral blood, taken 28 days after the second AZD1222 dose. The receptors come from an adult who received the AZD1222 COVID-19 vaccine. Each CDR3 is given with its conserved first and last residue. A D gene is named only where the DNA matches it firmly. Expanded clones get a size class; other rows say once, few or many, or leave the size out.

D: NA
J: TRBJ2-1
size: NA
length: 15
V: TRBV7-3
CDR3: CASSSDGSSYNEQFF
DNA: TGTGCCAGCAGCTCGGACGGGAGCTCCTACAATGAGCAGTTCTTC

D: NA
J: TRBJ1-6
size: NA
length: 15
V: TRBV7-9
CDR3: CASSQERAANSPLHF
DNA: TGTGCCAGCAGCCAGGAGCGGGCAGCTAATTCACCCCTCCACTTT

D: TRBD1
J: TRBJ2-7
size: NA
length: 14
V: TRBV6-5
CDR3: CASSYSDRGYEQYF
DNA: TGTGCCAGCAGCTACAGCGACAGGGGATACGAGCAGTACTTC

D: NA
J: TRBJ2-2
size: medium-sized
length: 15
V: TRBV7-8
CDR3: CASSLNQGPTGELFF
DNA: TGTGCCAGCAGCTTAAACCAAGGACCCACCGGGGAGCTGTTTTTT

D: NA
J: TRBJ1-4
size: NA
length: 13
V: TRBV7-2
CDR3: CASSLIFDEKLFF
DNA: TGTGCCAGCAGCTTAATTTTCGATGAAAAACTGTTTTTT

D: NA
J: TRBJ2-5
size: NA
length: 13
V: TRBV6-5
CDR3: CASRLTRWETQYF
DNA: TGTGCCAGCAGGCTGACTAGGTGGGAGACCCAGTACTTC

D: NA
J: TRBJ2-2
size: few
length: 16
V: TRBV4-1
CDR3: CASSPTGHLNTGELFF
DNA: TGCGCCAGCAGCCCCACGGGACACTTGAACACCGGGGAGCTGTTTTTT

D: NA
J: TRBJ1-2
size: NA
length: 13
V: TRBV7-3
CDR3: CASSLSVGSGYTF
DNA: TGTGCCAGCAGCTTAAGTGTGGGCTCGGGCTACACCTTC

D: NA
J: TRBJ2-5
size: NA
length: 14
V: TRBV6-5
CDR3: CASSNLAAGGNQYF
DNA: TGTGCCAGCAGTAACTTGGCCGCTGGGGGAAACCAGTACTTC

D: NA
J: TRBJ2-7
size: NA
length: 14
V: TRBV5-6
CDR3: CASSLLSASDEQYF
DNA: TGTGCCAGCAGCTTGCTAAGCGCCTCGGACGAGCAGTACTTC

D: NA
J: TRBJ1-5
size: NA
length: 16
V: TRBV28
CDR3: CASSLIGGQINQPQHF
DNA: TGTGCCAGCAGTTTAATAGGAGGGCAGATCAATCAGCCCCAGCATTTT

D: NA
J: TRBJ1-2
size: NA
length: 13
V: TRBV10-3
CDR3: CAIRASANYGYTF
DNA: TGTGCCATCAGGGCGTCAGCTAACTATGGCTACACCTTC

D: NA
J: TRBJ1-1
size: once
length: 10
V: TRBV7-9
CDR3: CASSITEAFF
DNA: TGTGCCAGCAGCATTACTGAAGCTTTCTTT

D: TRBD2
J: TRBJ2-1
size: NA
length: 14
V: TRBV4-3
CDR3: CASGRLAGDNEQFF
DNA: TGCGCCAGCGGAAGACTAGCGGGGGACAATGAGCAGTTCTTC